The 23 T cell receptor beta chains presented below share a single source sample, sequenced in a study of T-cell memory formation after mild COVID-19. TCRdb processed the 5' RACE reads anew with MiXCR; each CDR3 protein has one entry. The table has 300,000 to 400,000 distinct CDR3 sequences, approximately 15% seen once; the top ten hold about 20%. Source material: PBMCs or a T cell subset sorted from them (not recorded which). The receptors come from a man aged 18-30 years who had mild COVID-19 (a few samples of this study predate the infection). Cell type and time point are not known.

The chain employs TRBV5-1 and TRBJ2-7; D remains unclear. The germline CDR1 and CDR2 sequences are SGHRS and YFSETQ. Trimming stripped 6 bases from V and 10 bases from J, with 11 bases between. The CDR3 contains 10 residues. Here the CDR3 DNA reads TGCGCCAGCACCGACTTCCCCCAGTACTTC. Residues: CASTDFPQYF.

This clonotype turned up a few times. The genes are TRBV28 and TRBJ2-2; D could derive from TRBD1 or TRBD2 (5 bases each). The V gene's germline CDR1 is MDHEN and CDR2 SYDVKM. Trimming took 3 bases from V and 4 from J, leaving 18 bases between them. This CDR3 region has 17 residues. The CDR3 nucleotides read TGTGCCAGCAGTTTCGGGACCGCCTCGAGGGGCACCGGGGAGCTGTTTTTT. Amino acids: CASSFGTASRGTGELFF. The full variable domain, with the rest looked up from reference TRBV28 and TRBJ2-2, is DVKVTQSSRYLVKRTGEKVFLECVQDMDHENMFWYRQDPGLGLRLIYFSYDVKMKEKGDIPEGYSVSREKKERFSLILESASTNQTSMYLCASSFGTASRGTGELFFGEGSRLTVL.

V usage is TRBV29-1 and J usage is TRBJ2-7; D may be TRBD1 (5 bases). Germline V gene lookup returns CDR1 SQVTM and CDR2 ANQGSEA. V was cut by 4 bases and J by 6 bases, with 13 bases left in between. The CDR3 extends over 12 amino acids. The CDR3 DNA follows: TGCAGCGTTGGCAGGGTGGATTCCGAGCAGTACTTC. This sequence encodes CSVGRVDSEQYF.

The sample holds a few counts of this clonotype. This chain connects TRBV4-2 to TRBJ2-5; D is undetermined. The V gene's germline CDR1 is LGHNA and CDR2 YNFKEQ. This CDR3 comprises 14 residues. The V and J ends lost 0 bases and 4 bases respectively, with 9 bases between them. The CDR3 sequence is CASSQDPSGETQYF. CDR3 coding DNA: TGTGCCAGCAGCCAAGATCCCAGTGGAGAGACCCAGTACTTC.

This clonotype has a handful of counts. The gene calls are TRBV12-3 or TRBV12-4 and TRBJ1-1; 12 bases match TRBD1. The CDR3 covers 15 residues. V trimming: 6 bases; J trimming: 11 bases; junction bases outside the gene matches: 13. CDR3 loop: CASSPGTGGVGGAFF. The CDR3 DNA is TGTGCCAGCAGCCCCGGGACAGGGGGCGTGGGGGGGGCTTTCTTT.

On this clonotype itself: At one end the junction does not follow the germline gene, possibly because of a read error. In DNA form, the CDR3 reads TGTGCCAGCAGCCTAGCGGGGGCCCAAGTGACCCAGTACTTC. The encoded protein is CASSLAGAQVTQYF. This chain joins TRBV9 and TRBJ2-5; 10 bases line up with TRBD2. The germline V gene encodes CDR1 SGDLS and CDR2 YYNGEE. The CDR3 covers 14 residues.

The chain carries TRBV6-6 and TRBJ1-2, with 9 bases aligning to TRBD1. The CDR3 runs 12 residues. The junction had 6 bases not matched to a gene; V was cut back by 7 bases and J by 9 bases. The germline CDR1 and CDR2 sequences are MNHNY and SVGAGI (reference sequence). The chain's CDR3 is CASKNRGLSYTF. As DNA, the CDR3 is TGTGCCAGCAAAAACAGGGGGCTCAGCTACACCTTC.

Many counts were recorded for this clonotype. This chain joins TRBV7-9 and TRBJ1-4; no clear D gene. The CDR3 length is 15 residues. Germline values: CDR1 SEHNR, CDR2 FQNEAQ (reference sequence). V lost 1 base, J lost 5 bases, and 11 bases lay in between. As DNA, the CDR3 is TGTGCCAGCAGCTTAGTCTCCGGGCCAAATGAAAAACTGTTTTTT. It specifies CASSLVSGPNEKLFF.

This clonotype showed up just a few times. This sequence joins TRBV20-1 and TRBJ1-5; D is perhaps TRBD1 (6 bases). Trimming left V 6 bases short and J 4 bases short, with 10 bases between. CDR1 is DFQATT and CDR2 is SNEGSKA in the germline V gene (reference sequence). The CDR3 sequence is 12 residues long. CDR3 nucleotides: TGCAGTGCAAAGAGGGGGAATCAGCCCCAGCATTTT. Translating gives CSAKRGNQPQHF.

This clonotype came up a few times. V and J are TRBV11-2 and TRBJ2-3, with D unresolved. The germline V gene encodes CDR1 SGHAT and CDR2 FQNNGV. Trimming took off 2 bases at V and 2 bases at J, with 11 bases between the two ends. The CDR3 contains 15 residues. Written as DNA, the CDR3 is TGTGCCAGCAGCTTAAACGTGGTCTCCACAGATACGCAGTATTTT. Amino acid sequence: CASSLNVVSTDTQYF. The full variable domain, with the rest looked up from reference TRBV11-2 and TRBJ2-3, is EAGVAQSPRYKIIEKRQSVAFWCNPISGHATLYWYQQILGQGPKLLIQFQNNGVVDDSQLPKDRFSAERLKGVDSTLKIQPAKLEDSAVYLCASSLNVVSTDTQYFGPGTRLTVL.

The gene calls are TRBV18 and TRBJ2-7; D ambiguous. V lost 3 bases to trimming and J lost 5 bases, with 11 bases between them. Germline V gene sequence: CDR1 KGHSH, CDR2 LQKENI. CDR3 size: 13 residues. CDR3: CASSPVGFDEQYF. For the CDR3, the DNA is TGTGCCAGCTCACCCGTTGGGTTCGACGAGCAGTACTTC.

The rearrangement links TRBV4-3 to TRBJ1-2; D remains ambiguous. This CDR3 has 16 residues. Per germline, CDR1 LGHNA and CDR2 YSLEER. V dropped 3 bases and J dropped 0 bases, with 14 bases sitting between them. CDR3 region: CASSQYEGEANYGYTF. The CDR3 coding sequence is TGCGCCAGCAGCCAGTATGAGGGTGAGGCTAACTATGGCTACACCTTC.

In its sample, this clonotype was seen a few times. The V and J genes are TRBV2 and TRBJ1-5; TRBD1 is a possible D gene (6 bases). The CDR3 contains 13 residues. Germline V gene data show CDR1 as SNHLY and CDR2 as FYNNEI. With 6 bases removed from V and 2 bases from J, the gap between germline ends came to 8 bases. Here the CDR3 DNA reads TGTGCCAGCAGAAAGGGGGGCAATCAGCCCCAGCATTTT. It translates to CASRKGGNQPQHF.

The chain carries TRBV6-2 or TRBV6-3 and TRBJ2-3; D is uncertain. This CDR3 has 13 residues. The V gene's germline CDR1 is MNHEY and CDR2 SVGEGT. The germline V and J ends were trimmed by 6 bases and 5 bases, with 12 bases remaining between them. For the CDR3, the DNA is TGTGCCAGCAGCCGGAACTTTGTAGATACGCAGTATTTT. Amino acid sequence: CASSRNFVDTQYF.

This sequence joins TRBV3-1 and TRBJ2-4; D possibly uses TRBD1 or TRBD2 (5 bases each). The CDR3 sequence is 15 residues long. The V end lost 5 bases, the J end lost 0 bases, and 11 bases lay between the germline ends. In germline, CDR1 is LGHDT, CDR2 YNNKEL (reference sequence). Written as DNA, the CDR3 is TGTGCCAGCAGCGTGAGGGGTTCAGCCAAAAACATTCAGTACTTC. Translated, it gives CASSVRGSAKNIQYF.

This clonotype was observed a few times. The CDR3 DNA reads as TGTGCCAGCACCATCTCAGATACGCAGTATTTT. Translation: CASTISDTQYF. This rearrangement joins TRBV12-3 or TRBV12-4 to TRBJ2-3; D not certain. This CDR3 region has 11 residues. V was pared by 7 bases and J by 4 bases, with 6 bases between.

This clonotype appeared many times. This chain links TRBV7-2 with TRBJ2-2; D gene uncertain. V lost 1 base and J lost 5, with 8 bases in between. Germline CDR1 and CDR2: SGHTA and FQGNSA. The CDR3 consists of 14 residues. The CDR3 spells CASSLELFTGELFF. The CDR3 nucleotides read TGTGCCAGCAGCTTAGAGCTATTTACCGGGGAGCTGTTTTTT.

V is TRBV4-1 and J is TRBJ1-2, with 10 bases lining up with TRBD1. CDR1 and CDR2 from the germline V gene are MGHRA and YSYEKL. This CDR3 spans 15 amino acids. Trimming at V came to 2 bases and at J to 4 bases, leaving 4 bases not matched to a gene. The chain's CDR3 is CASSQPGQGSYGYTF. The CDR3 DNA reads TGCGCCAGCAGCCAACCGGGACAGGGGTCCTATGGCTACACCTTC.

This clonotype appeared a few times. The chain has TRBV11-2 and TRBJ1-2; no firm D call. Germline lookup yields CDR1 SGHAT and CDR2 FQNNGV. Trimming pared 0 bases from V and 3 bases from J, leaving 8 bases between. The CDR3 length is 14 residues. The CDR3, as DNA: TGTGCCAGCAGCTTAGATTCAGCCTACTATGGCTACACCTTC. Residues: CASSLDSAYYGYTF.

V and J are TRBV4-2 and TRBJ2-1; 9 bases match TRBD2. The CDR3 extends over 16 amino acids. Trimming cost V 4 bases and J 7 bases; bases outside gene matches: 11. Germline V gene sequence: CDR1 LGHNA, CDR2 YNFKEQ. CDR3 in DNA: TGTGCCAGCAGCCCGATCGGAGCGGGGGGCCCTAATGAGCAGTTCTTC. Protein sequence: CASSPIGAGGPNEQFF.

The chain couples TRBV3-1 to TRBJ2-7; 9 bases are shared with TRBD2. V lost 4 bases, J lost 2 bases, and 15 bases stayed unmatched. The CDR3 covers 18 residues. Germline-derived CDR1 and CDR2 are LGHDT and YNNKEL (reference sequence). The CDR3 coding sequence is TGTGCCAGCAGCCCCCAGGGAAGGGGCGGGGGGGATCCCTACGAGCAGTACTTC. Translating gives CASSPQGRGGGDPYEQYF.

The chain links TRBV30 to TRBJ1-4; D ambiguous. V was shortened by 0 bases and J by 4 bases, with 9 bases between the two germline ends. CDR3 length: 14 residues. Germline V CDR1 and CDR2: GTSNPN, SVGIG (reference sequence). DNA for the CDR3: TGTGCCTGGAGTGTCGGGAGCCTTAATGAAAAACTGTTTTTT. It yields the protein CAWSVGSLNEKLFF.

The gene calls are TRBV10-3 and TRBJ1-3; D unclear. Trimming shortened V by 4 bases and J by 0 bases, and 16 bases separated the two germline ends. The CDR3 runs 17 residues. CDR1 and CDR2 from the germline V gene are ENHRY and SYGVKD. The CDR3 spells CAISGEGGDSSGNTIYF. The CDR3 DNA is TGTGCCATCAGTGGGGAGGGAGGAGACTCCTCTGGAAACACCATATATTTT.